The 21 T cell receptor beta chains in this list originate from one sample, sequenced in a study of cytomegalovirus exposure and HLA in healthy donors. PCR used 60 Vbeta primers and 13 Jbeta primers. Clones were sequenced by immunoSEQ multiplex PCR, and TCRdb holds only the in-frame ones, with some missing. The sample holds about 230,000 clones, approximately 84% seen once. Sequenced material: PBMCs. The source is a girl aged 2 to 9 in good health and CMV-seronegative.

About this clone: The junction does not match germline at one end; this may be a read error. This rearrangement joins TRBV7-9 to TRBJ1-1, with a tentative D call TRBD1 (5 bases). The CDR3 has 14 amino acids. Germline V gene sequence: CDR1 SEHNR, CDR2 FQNEAQ (reference sequence). The CDR3 sequence is CSSSLARGTTEAFF. The CDR3 nucleotides read TGTTCCAGCAGCTTAGCGCGGGGGACCACTGAAGCTTTCTTT. The variable domain in full, with the rest retrieved from reference TRBV7-9 and TRBJ1-1, is DTGVSQNPRHKITKRGQNVTFRCDPISEHNRLYWYRQTLGQGPEFLTYFQNEAQLEKSRLLSDRFSAERPKGSFSTLEIQRTEQGDSAMYLCSSSLARGTTEAFFGQGTRLTVV.

The rearrangement links TRBV5-1 to TRBJ2-7, with D perhaps matching TRBD1 (6 bases). The CDR3 spans 14 residues. The V gene's germline CDR1 is SGHRS and CDR2 YFSETQ. V gave up 2 bases and J gave up 4 bases, with 13 bases separating them. For the CDR3, the DNA is TGCGCCAGCAGCTTCGGACAGCCCAGTTACGAGCAGTACTTC. This codes for CASSFGQPSYEQYF.

The rearrangement links TRBV4-1 to TRBJ2-1, with 8 bases aligning to TRBD2. The J segment lost 0 bases and the V segment lost 1 base, leaving 5 bases of the junction unmatched. CDR3 length: 17 residues. Germline CDR1 and CDR2: MGHRA and YSYEKL. The CDR3 sequence: CASSQAPSGRSYNEQFF. The CDR3 region has the DNA TGCGCCAGCAGCCAAGCCCCTAGCGGGCGCTCCTACAATGAGCAGTTCTTC.

There are a few counts of this clone. The chain links TRBV29-1 to TRBJ1-1; TRBD1 matches 7 bases. The CDR3 loop spans 13 amino acids. V was pared by 8 bases and J by 5 bases, with 11 bases of the junction left unmatched. Looked up from germline, CDR1 is SQVTM and CDR2 is ANQGSEA. CDR3 coding DNA: TGCAGCACGACAGGGAAGGAGAGTACTGAAGCTTTCTTT. This sequence encodes CSTTGKESTEAFF.

The genes are TRBV6-1 and TRBJ2-7, with D possibly matching TRBD2 (6 bases). The CDR3 loop spans 14 amino acids. Trimming stripped 8 bases from V and 3 bases from J, with 17 bases between. Looked up from germline, CDR1 is MNHNS and CDR2 is SASEGT. CDR3 bases: TGTGCCAGCGAGCTGACAGCGGGCCGCTACGAGCAGTACTTC. Its translation: CASELTAGRYEQYF.

The chain uses TRBV5-6 and TRBJ1-1; a possible D gene is TRBD1 (5 bases). The CDR3 length is 13 residues. Germline V gene lookup returns CDR1 SGHDT and CDR2 YYEEEE. V was trimmed by 2 bases and J by 7 bases, leaving 12 bases between them. Here the CDR3 DNA reads TGTGCCAGCAGCTTCGACGTTCAGGGTGAAGCTTTCTTT. Translation: CASSFDVQGEAFF.

V usage is TRBV6-1 and J usage is TRBJ2-7, with TRBD2 identical over 9 bases. CDR1 is MNHNS, CDR2 SASEGT, per germline. The CDR3 spans 15 residues. V lost 7 bases to trimming and J lost 4 bases; unmatched junction nucleotides: 11. Here the CDR3 reads CASTLVGTSIYEQYF. DNA of the CDR3: TGTGCCAGCACTCTCGTTGGGACTAGCATATACGAGCAGTACTTC.

The chain is built from TRBV19 and TRBJ1-4; tentatively, D is TRBD1 (5 bases). V gave up 3 bases and J gave up 6 bases, with 11 bases separating them. The germline V gene encodes CDR1 LNHDA and CDR2 SQIVND (reference sequence). This CDR3 is built from 14 residues. CDR3 nucleotides: TGTGCCAGTAGTATCCCAGGGAGGGATGAAAAACTGTTTTTT. The encoded protein is CASSIPGRDEKLFF.

The chain has TRBV6-5 and TRBJ2-5, with 8 bases aligning to TRBD2. The V gene end was trimmed by 6 bases and the J gene end by 5 bases; junction bases not matched to a gene: 8. Germline lookup yields CDR1 MNHEY and CDR2 SVGAGI. CDR3 length: 14 residues. The CDR3, as DNA: TGTGCCAGCAGGAGTAGCGGGGCCCAGGAGACCCAGTACTTC. As protein: CASRSSGAQETQYF.

J is TRBJ2-5 and V is TRBV20-1, with a possible D match to TRBD2 (5 bases). The V gene's germline CDR1 is DFQATT and CDR2 SNEGSKA (reference sequence). The ends were cut back, 8 bases at V and 5 bases at J, with 12 bases in the middle. The CDR3 spans 11 residues. The DNA of the CDR3 is TGCAGTCTTACGGGGTACGAGACCCAGTACTTC. Its protein product is CSLTGYETQYF.

The V gene is TRBV4-1, the J gene TRBJ1-1; 7 positions match TRBD1. Germline CDR1 and CDR2: MGHRA and YSYEKL. The CDR3 totals 14 residues. V lost 0 bases, J lost 12 bases, and 10 bases stayed unmatched. In DNA, the CDR3 is TGCGCCAGCAGCCAAGAAGAGGGGGCAGGTGGGACTTTCTTT. This codes for CASSQEEGAGGTFF.

This clone was seen a handful of times. The chain carries TRBV10-3 and TRBJ2-7, with TRBD1 matching over 8 bases. Per the germline V gene, CDR1 is ENHRY and CDR2 is SYGVKD. The V gene end was trimmed by 10 bases and the J gene end by 0 bases; junction bases not matched to a gene: 2. The length of the CDR3 is 12 residues. CDR3 sequence (DNA): TGTGCCACCGGGACAGGCTCCTACGAGCAGTACTTC. It translates to CATGTGSYEQYF.

The chain is built from TRBV2 and TRBJ2-7; TRBD1 aligns across 10 bases. This CDR3 spans 12 amino acids. Germline assignment: CDR1 SNHLY and CDR2 FYNNEI. V lost 8 bases, J lost 5 bases, and 3 bases stayed unmatched. CDR3 DNA sequence: TGTGCCAGCCAGACAGGGGGCGACGAGCAGTACTTC. Encoded protein: CASQTGGDEQYF.

There are a few counts of this clone. The rearrangement uses TRBV29-1 and TRBJ2-7; maybe TRBD1 (6 bases). Trimming removed 7 bases at V and 1 base at J, with 14 bases between. The CDR3 runs to 13 residues. Germline CDR1 SQVTM, CDR2 ANQGSEA. CDR3 nucleotide sequence: TGCAGCGCCTCTAGGGGGATTTCCTACGAGCAGTACTTC. This codes for CSASRGISYEQYF.

The J gene is TRBJ2-1, the V gene TRBV7-2; the D is unclear. The CDR3 extends over 14 amino acids. Germline CDR1 and CDR2: SGHTA and FQGNSA. Trimming cost V 4 bases and J 5 bases, with 12 bases left between them. CDR3 residues: CASSWPYLDNEQFF. The CDR3 DNA is TGTGCCAGCAGCTGGCCTTATCTAGACAATGAGCAGTTCTTC.

V is TRBV11-3 and J is TRBJ2-7, with TRBD1 matching over 11 bases. With 5 bases clipped from V and 4 bases from J, the junction kept 7 bases outside the gene matches. The CDR3 runs to 15 residues. Germline CDR1 and CDR2: SGHNT and YENEEA. The CDR3 reads CASSPTGTGGYEQYF. CDR3 bases: TGTGCCAGCAGCCCGACCGGGACAGGGGGATACGAGCAGTACTTC.

V is TRBV2 and J is TRBJ2-3, with a weak D call TRBD1 (5 bases). Germline CDR1 and CDR2: SNHLY and FYNNEI. Trimming removed 6 bases at V and 6 bases at J, with 16 bases between. The CDR3 has 14 amino acids. CDR3 nucleotides: TGTGCCAGCAGCAAGCAGGGTCAATCCGATACGCAGTATTTT. Translation: CASSKQGQSDTQYF.

The chain carries TRBV6-1 and TRBJ1-5; possibly TRBD1 for D (6 bases). The germline gives CDR1 MNHNS, CDR2 SASEGT. With 9 bases removed from V and 6 bases from J, the gap between germline ends came to 12 bases. The CDR3 loop spans 12 amino acids. In nucleotides, the CDR3 is TGTGCCAGTATTACAGGGTCTCAGCCCCAGCATTTT. Translated, it gives CASITGSQPQHF.

The CDR3 DNA sequence: TGTGCCAGGATGACAGGGACGGAAAGCGGGGAGCTGTTTTTT. Its protein is CARMTGTESGELFF. The V call is TRBV19, the J call TRBJ2-2; the match to TRBD1 covers 7 bases. Trimming removed 9 bases from V and 7 bases from J; junction bases left unmatched: 11. CDR1 and CDR2 (germline): LNHDA, SQIVND (reference sequence). The CDR3 totals 14 residues.

V usage is TRBV11-2 and J usage is TRBJ2-7; a weak D match, TRBD2 (6 bases). The CDR3 sequence is 15 residues long. Germline V gene sequence: CDR1 SGHAT, CDR2 FQNNGV. Trimming removed 1 base at V and 3 bases at J, with 13 bases between. The CDR3 spells CASSLAGAFRYEQYF. CDR3 nucleotide sequence: TGTGCCAGCAGCTTAGCGGGAGCATTTCGCTACGAGCAGTACTTC.

V and J are TRBV7-2 and TRBJ1-3; maybe TRBD1 (6 bases). From germline, CDR1 is SGHTA and CDR2 FQGNSA. The CDR3 is made up of 15 amino acids. The germline V and J ends were trimmed by 5 bases and 2 bases, with 13 bases remaining between them. CDR3 DNA: TGTGCCAGCAGCCCCCCTCGGACAGCTGGAAACACCATATATTTT. This codes for CASSPPRTAGNTIYF.